This TCR beta chain was recovered during a study of T cell responses to AZD1222 COVID-19 vaccine. Study results and limitations: Of the AZD1222 recipients, only 5 to 7 were seropositive at baseline. Among the donors, most were white British and more were female, and clonal diversity was possibly underestimated.

Assay used: immunoSEQ multiplex PCR; TCRdb lists only in-frame clones, some missing. The sample has 120,000 to 150,000 clones, 92% seen once. The V end lost 1 base, the J end lost 6 bases, and 7 bases lay between the germline ends. Germline CDR1 and CDR2: LNHDA and SQIVND (reference sequence). This CDR3 has 13 residues. This clone was seen just once. Its specificity is not known. V usage is TRBV19 and J usage is TRBJ2-1, with D unclear. Specimen: peripheral blood, collected 28 days after the second AZD1222 dose. The sequence was collected from an adult who received the AZD1222 COVID-19 vaccine. The DNA for the CDR3 is TGTGCCAGTAGTATAGTTAGGGCCAATGAGCAGTTCTTC. Encoded protein: CASSIVRANEQFF.